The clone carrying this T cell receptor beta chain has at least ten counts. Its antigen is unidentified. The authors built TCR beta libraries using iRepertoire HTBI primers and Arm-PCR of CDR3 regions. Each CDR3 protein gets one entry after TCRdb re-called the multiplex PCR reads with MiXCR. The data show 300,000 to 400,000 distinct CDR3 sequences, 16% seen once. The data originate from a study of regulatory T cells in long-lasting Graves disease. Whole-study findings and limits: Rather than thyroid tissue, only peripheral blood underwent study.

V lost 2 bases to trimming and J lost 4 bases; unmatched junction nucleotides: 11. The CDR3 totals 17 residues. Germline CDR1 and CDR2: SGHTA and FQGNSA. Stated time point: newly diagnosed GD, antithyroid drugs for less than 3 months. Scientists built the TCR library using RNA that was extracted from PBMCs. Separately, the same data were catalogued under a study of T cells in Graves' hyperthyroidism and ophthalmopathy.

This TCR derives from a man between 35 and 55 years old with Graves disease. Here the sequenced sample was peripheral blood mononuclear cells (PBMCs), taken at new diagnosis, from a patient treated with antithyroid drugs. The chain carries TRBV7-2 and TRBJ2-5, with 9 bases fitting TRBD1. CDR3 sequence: CASSLRATGGGGETQYF. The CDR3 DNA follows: TGTGCCAGCAGCTTAAGGGCTACAGGGGGCGGAGGAGAGACCCAGTACTTC.